Each of the 32 T cell receptor beta chains below was sequenced from the same sample in a study of shared clonotypes between healthy human individuals. Clones were read by immunoSEQ multiplex PCR, and TCRdb kept only the in-frame ones, dropping some. The data contain more than 900,000 clones, about 84% of them singletons. The sequencing sample was made of memory CD4+ T cells from PBMCs. As to subset: CD45RA-negative fraction. Every receptor here comes from a man aged 18 to 30 in good health. Some clones in this sample may be carry-over from other donors' samples.

With regard to this clone: Other nucleotide sequences in the sample specify the same CDR3. This chain connects TRBV28 to TRBJ2-2; a possible D gene is TRBD2 (6 bases). Looked up from germline, CDR1 is MDHEN and CDR2 is SYDVKM. The CDR3 covers 15 residues. Trimming took 5 bases from V and 1 from J, leaving 11 bases between them. The DNA for the CDR3 is TGTGCCAGCAGTCGGGGGACCCGGAACACCGGGGAGCTGTTTTTT. It codes for CASSRGTRNTGELFF.

This clone was seen at least ten times. This chain links TRBV2 with TRBJ1-5; D remains unclear. Germline V gene data show CDR1 as SNHLY and CDR2 as FYNNEI. Trimming left V 5 bases short and J 3 bases short, with 14 bases between. This CDR3 has 15 amino acids. CDR3 sequence reads: CASSPTDPINQPQHF. CDR3 nucleotides: TGTGCCAGCAGTCCTACTGACCCGATCAATCAGCCCCAGCATTTT.

V usage is TRBV6-1 and J usage is TRBJ2-7; D is possibly TRBD2 (6 bases). In germline, CDR1 is MNHNS, CDR2 SASEGT. V was pared by 6 bases and J by 2 bases, with 17 bases between. CDR3 size: 15 residues. The CDR3: CASRTAIGGAYEQYF. In DNA, the CDR3 is TGTGCCAGCAGGACAGCCATTGGAGGGGCCTACGAGCAGTACTTC.

This chain uses TRBV7-6 with TRBJ2-6, with D hard to call. The CDR3 runs to 16 residues. With 2 bases removed from V and 1 base from J, the gap between germline ends came to 9 bases. Looked up from germline, CDR1 is SGHVS and CDR2 is FNYEAQ. CDR3 sequence reads: CASSLSPTSGANVLTF. Here the CDR3 DNA reads TGTGCCAGCAGCTTAAGTCCAACTTCTGGGGCCAACGTCCTGACTTTC.

This clone was picked up one time. The chain uses TRBV7-2 and TRBJ2-5, with a weak D call TRBD1 (5 bases). The CDR3 spans 14 residues. Trimming left V 1 base short and J 7 bases short, with 13 bases between. Germline V gene lookup returns CDR1 SGHTA and CDR2 FQGNSA. As DNA, the CDR3 is TGTGCCAGCAGCTTAGTCAGGGTCATAGGGACCCAGTACTTC. Amino acid sequence: CASSLVRVIGTQYF.

This clone has only a few counts. J is TRBJ1-5 and V is TRBV28; D not certain. Per germline, CDR1 MDHEN and CDR2 SYDVKM. Between the trimmed V and J ends, which lost 4 bases and 2 bases, there was a span of 15 bases. This CDR3 has 16 residues. CDR3 coding DNA: TGTGCCAGCAGTTCATTTTGGGAGTTTGGCAATCAGCCCCAGCATTTT. Its protein is CASSSFWEFGNQPQHF.

The gene calls are TRBV11-2 and TRBJ2-5; maybe TRBD2 (6 bases). Germline V lookup: CDR1 SGHAT, CDR2 FQNNGV. The CDR3 extends over 16 amino acids. Trimming stripped 1 base from V and 7 bases from J, with 19 bases between. The CDR3 coding sequence is TGTGCCAGCAGCTTAGGGCGGGGCTGGGGTGGCGGGACCCAGTACTTC. It codes for CASSLGRGWGGGTQYF. Combining the CDR3 with reference TRBV11-2 and TRBJ2-5 gives the whole variable domain EAGVAQSPRYKIIEKRQSVAFWCNPISGHATLYWYQQILGQGPKLLIQFQNNGVVDDSQLPKDRFSAERLKGVDSTLKIQPAKLEDSAVYLCASSLGRGWGGGTQYFGPGTRLLVL.

With respect to this clone: Additional DNA sequences in this sample encode the identical CDR3. V is TRBV5-1 and J is TRBJ1-1; 7 bases fit TRBD1. The germline gives CDR1 SGHRS, CDR2 YFSETQ. V was pared by 4 bases and J by 0 bases, with 3 bases of the junction left unmatched. The CDR3 extends over 14 amino acids. CDR3 nucleotide sequence: TGCGCCAGCAGCAGGGACAGCATGAACACTGAAGCTTTCTTT. Translation: CASSRDSMNTEAFF.

In its sample, this clone was seen many times. The chain has TRBV25-1 and TRBJ1-2, with D perhaps TRBD1 (5 bases). The V end lost 7 bases, the J end lost 9 bases, and 12 bases lay between the germline ends. The germline gives CDR1 MGHDK, CDR2 SYGVNS. This CDR3 region has 11 residues. The CDR3 DNA reads TGTGCCAGCACCGAAGGGGAAAGCTACACCTTC. It specifies CASTEGESYTF.

The chain has TRBV4-1 and TRBJ2-1; 10 positions agree with TRBD1. After removal of 2 bases from V and 9 bases from J, the junction contained 13 bases not matched to a gene. The CDR3 spans 17 residues. The germline V gene has CDR1 MGHRA and CDR2 YSYEKL. The chain's CDR3 is CASSQPPGTGAGGEQFF. The CDR3, as DNA: TGCGCCAGCAGCCAACCCCCCGGGACAGGGGCGGGCGGTGAGCAGTTCTTC.

To note about this clone: The same CDR3 also results from other DNA sequences found in this sample. The chain recombines TRBV30 with TRBJ1-1; D is uncertain. The CDR3 is 12 amino acids. Germline CDR1 GTSNPN, CDR2 SVGIG (reference sequence). The germline V and J ends were trimmed by 3 bases and 1 base, with 6 bases remaining between them. The CDR3 here is CAWRDGNTEAFF. The CDR3 bases are TGTGCCTGGAGGGATGGGAACACTGAAGCTTTCTTT. The whole variable domain, filled in from reference TRBV30 and TRBJ1-1, reads SQTIHQWPATLVQPVGSPLSLECTVEGTSNPNLYWYRQAAGRGLQLLFYSVGIGQISSEVPQNLSASRPQDRQFILSSKKLLLSDSGFYLCAWRDGNTEAFFGQGTRLTVV.

The CDR3 sequence: CASSEALGNPTETQYF. CDR3 sequence (DNA): TGTGCCAGCAGTGAAGCTCTCGGAAACCCAACGGAGACCCAGTACTTC. The J gene is TRBJ2-5, the V gene TRBV6-1; D ambiguous. Trimming stripped 0 bases from V and 5 bases from J, with 16 bases between. Germline CDR1 MNHNS, CDR2 SASEGT. The CDR3 extends over 16 amino acids.

The chain couples TRBV7-2 to TRBJ1-5; no clear D. Looked up from germline, CDR1 is SGHTA and CDR2 is FQGNSA. CDR3 size: 12 residues. The V gene lost 5 bases and the J gene lost 9 bases, with 11 bases spanning the gap. This CDR3 is CASSHAYGPQHF. Here the CDR3 DNA reads TGTGCCAGCAGCCACGCGTATGGGCCCCAGCATTTT. Full variable domain (missing parts from reference TRBV7-2 and TRBJ1-5): GAGVSQSPSNKVTEKGKDVELRCDPISGHTALYWYRQSLGQGLEFLIYFQGNSAPDKSGLPSDRFSAERTGGSVSTLTIQRTQQEDSAVYLCASSHAYGPQHFGDGTRLSIL.

The chain is built from TRBV5-1 and TRBJ1-4; 9 bases agree with TRBD1. The CDR3 is 14 amino acids. Germline V gene lookup returns CDR1 SGHRS and CDR2 YFSETQ. The J segment lost 7 bases and the V segment lost 7 bases, leaving 8 bases of the junction unmatched. CDR3 protein: CASGPGTGSEKLFF. CDR3 in DNA: TGCGCCAGCGGGCCTGGGACAGGGTCTGAAAAACTGTTTTTT.

The chain joins TRBV2 to TRBJ1-6, with D possibly being TRBD1 (5 bases). The germline V and J ends were trimmed by 6 bases and 5 bases, with 11 bases remaining between them. Germline loops: CDR1 SNHLY, CDR2 FYNNEI. This CDR3 has 14 residues. The CDR3 is CASRWDGDNSPLHF. The DNA of the CDR3 is TGTGCCAGCAGATGGGACGGAGATAATTCACCCCTCCACTTT.

The chain is built from TRBV9 and TRBJ2-1, with 11 bases that match TRBD2. CDR1 and CDR2 (germline): SGDLS, YYNGEE. V shed 2 bases, J shed 6 bases, and the junction held 7 bases outside the gene matches. The CDR3 sequence is 16 residues long. The CDR3 region has the DNA TGTGCCAGCAGCGTGACCGGGACTAGCGGTGTCAATGAGCAGTTCTTC. It encodes CASSVTGTSGVNEQFF.

The V call is TRBV5-1, the J call TRBJ2-7; TRBD2 agrees at 8 bases. With V trimmed by 9 bases and J by 3 bases, 14 bases remained unmatched. There are 15 residues in the CDR3. Germline assignment: CDR1 SGHRS and CDR2 YFSETQ. The CDR3 DNA is TGCGCCACCTCCCCGGGGTCTAGCGGGTTCTACGAGCAGTACTTC. Encoded protein: CATSPGSSGFYEQYF. Using reference TRBV5-1 and TRBJ2-7 for the parts outside the CDR3, the full variable domain is KAGVTQTPRYLIKTRGQQVTLSCSPISGHRSVSWYQQTPGQGLQFLFEYFSETQRNKGNFPGRFSGRQFSNSRSEMNVSTLELGDSALYLCATSPGSSGFYEQYFGPGTRLTVT.

This clone has just a few counts. The chain is built from TRBV4-1 and TRBJ2-7; TRBD2 agrees at 10 bases. The CDR3 extends over 18 amino acids. V lost 4 bases to trimming and J lost 5 bases; unmatched junction nucleotides: 17. Germline loops: CDR1 MGHRA, CDR2 YSYEKL. The CDR3 spells CASSPITLAGVEDNEQYF. CDR3 sequence (DNA): TGCGCCAGCAGCCCCATTACCCTAGCGGGAGTGGAGGATAACGAGCAGTACTTC.

The chain links TRBV5-5 to TRBJ1-2; D is unclear. This CDR3 has 11 residues. Germline V gene sequence: CDR1 SGHKS, CDR2 YYEKEE (reference sequence). Trimming stripped 2 bases from V and 7 bases from J, with 6 bases between. The DNA of the CDR3 is TGTGCCAGCAGCTTCTGGGGTGGCTACACCTTC. Amino acid sequence: CASSFWGGYTF.

The rearrangement uses TRBV27 and TRBJ2-7, with 7 bases identical to TRBD2. This CDR3 has 16 amino acids. CDR1 is MNHEY and CDR2 is SMNVEV in the germline V gene (reference sequence). The V segment lost 6 bases and the J segment 12 bases; nucleotides outside the gene matches: 23. CDR3 coding DNA: TGTGCCAGCAGCCCCCCCCACCTCAGGGAGGGGTCCCTGCGGTACTTC. Protein: CASSPPHLREGSLRYF.

The chain carries TRBV21-1 and TRBJ2-1; the DNA was not used to check the table's D call, TRBD2. TRBV21-1 is a pseudogene segment. The CDR3 runs to 12 residues. CDR3 amino acids: CASSKDPNEQFF. The CDR3, as DNA: TGTGCCAGCAGCAAAGATCCGAATGAGCAGTTCTTC.

The chain uses TRBV18 and TRBJ2-3, with 7 nucleotides matching TRBD1. CDR3 length: 15 amino acids. Germline V gene lookup returns CDR1 KGHSH and CDR2 LQKENI. V lost 4 bases, J lost 3 bases, and 7 bases stayed unmatched. The CDR3 DNA reads as TGTGCCAGCTCACAGGACAGGCTTCCAACAGATACGCAGTATTTT. Translated, it gives CASSQDRLPTDTQYF.

V gene TRBV10-2 combines with J gene TRBJ2-5; TRBD2 aligns across 15 bases. The CDR3 sequence is 17 residues long. Germline V gene lookup returns CDR1 WSHSY and CDR2 SAAADI. The V segment lost 5 bases and the J segment 5 bases; nucleotides outside the gene matches: 9. This CDR3 is CASSPGLAGGPWETQYF. The CDR3 bases are TGCGCCAGCAGTCCCGGACTAGCGGGAGGGCCTTGGGAGACCCAGTACTTC.

V is TRBV7-9 and J is TRBJ2-4; 8 bases map to TRBD1. The germline V gene encodes CDR1 SEHNR and CDR2 FQNEAQ (reference sequence). The CDR3 sequence is 14 residues long. The ends lost 5 bases at V and 9 bases at J; junction bases unmatched: 9. CDR3 residues: CASSKTGENSIQYF. The CDR3 coding sequence is TGTGCCAGCAGCAAGACAGGGGAGAACAGCATTCAGTACTTC.

A single count supports this clone. The chain combines TRBV19 with TRBJ2-3, with a possible D match to TRBD2 (6 bases). CDR3 size: 15 residues. CDR1 LNHDA and CDR2 SQIVND come from the germline V gene (reference sequence). CDR3: CASKSGTAGRDTQYF. The CDR3 DNA reads TGTGCGTCTAAAAGTGGCACCGCGGGAAGAGATACGCAGTATTTT.

CDR3 region: CASSEGPARYEQYF. The CDR3, as DNA: TGCGCCAGCAGCGAAGGACCGGCCCGCTACGAGCAGTACTTC. The J gene is TRBJ2-7, the V gene TRBV5-1; D gene ambiguous. The CDR3 runs to 14 residues. The germline CDR1 and CDR2 sequences are SGHRS and YFSETQ. V lost 4 bases, J lost 3 bases, and 14 bases lay in between.

This clone was picked up one time. The same CDR3 is also encoded by other DNA sequences in this sample. The chain employs TRBV5-4 and TRBJ2-1; either TRBD1 or TRBD2 may fit D (6 bases each). Between the trimmed V and J ends, which lost 0 bases and 1 base, there was a span of 8 bases. The CDR3 length is 15 residues. The germline CDR1 and CDR2 sequences are SGHNT and YYREEE (reference sequence). Here the CDR3 reads CASSLGGGSYNEQFF. The CDR3 DNA sequence: TGTGCCAGCAGCTTGGGAGGGGGGTCCTACAATGAGCAGTTCTTC.

V gene TRBV19 combines with J gene TRBJ2-2; no clear D gene. The length of the CDR3 is 15 residues. Trimming removed 5 bases at V and 0 bases at J, with 10 bases between. The germline V gene has CDR1 LNHDA and CDR2 SQIVND (reference sequence). CDR3 in DNA: TGTGCCAGTAGTTGGGCTTGGGCGAACACCGGGGAGCTGTTTTTT. This encodes CASSWAWANTGELFF.

This clone occurred a few times. This chain links TRBV4-1 with TRBJ2-4, with D possibly called TRBD1 or TRBD2 (7 bases each). V lost 0 bases, J lost 1 base, and 16 bases lay in between. CDR3 size: 18 residues. Germline V lookup: CDR1 MGHRA, CDR2 YSYEKL. This chain's CDR3 is CASSQEPGGLFAKNIQYF. CDR3 sequence (DNA): TGCGCCAGCAGCCAAGAGCCAGGGGGACTATTTGCCAAAAACATTCAGTACTTC.

The chain carries TRBV9 and TRBJ2-3; D remains unclear. There are 15 residues in the CDR3. Trimming cost V 4 bases and J 0 bases, with 12 bases left between them. Germline loops: CDR1 SGDLS, CDR2 YYNGEE. The CDR3 sequence is CASSLDGTSTDTQYF. The CDR3 coding sequence is TGTGCCAGCAGCCTGGACGGCACTAGCACAGATACGCAGTATTTT.

This chain uses TRBV7-9 with TRBJ1-2; D not resolved. V lost 3 bases, J lost 8 bases, and 19 bases lay in between. The CDR3 sequence is 15 residues long. The germline CDR1 and CDR2 sequences are SEHNR and FQNEAQ (reference sequence). The DNA of the CDR3 is TGTGCCAGCAGCTTCGAAGGCCGGGCCTTGGGAGGCTACACCTTC. Its protein product is CASSFEGRALGGYTF.

The chain employs TRBV28 and TRBJ1-1, with unresolved D. This CDR3 has 14 residues. The V gene lost 6 bases and the J gene lost 1 base, with 12 bases spanning the gap. Germline V gene sequence: CDR1 MDHEN, CDR2 SYDVKM. CDR3 region: CASSGLGANTEAFF. The CDR3 nucleotides read TGTGCCAGCAGCGGCTTGGGTGCGAACACTGAAGCTTTCTTT.